Below are 25 T cell receptor beta chains sequenced from a single sample in a study of CD4 T cells in relation to SARS-CoV-2 and coronaviruses. Only in-frame clones appear in the TCRdb table, and some are missing; sequencing was by immunoSEQ multiplex PCR. The table shows around 28,000 clones, with around 76% occurring only once. Which antigens these TCRs recognize remains unknown. Sequenced: memory CD4+ T cells from PBMCs, cultured in vitro. These receptors were obtained from an adult with COVID-19.

The chain joins TRBV13 to TRBJ1-2; D not certain. Trimming cost V 5 bases and J 6 bases, with 19 bases left between them. The CDR3 has 15 residues. CDR1 is PRHDT and CDR2 is FYEKMQ in the germline V gene (reference sequence). The CDR3 sequence is CASSRSEGGRNGYTF. The CDR3 DNA is TGTGCCAGCAGCCGAAGTGAGGGCGGGAGGAATGGCTACACCTTC.

The J gene is TRBJ2-7, the V gene TRBV5-1, with 7 bases matching TRBD1. Germline trimming cut 3 bases from V and 2 bases from J; bases unmatched to any gene: 5. There are 14 residues in the CDR3. The germline V gene encodes CDR1 SGHRS and CDR2 YFSETQ. CDR3 sequence (DNA): TGCGCCAGCAGCTCAGCGACAGGGACCTACGAGCAGTACTTC. Protein product: CASSSATGTYEQYF.

The chain uses TRBV30 and TRBJ2-1, with 7 nucleotides matching TRBD2. Germline CDR1 and CDR2: GTSNPN and SVGIG (reference sequence). The V gene end was trimmed by 7 bases and the J gene end by 9 bases; junction bases not matched to a gene: 6. This CDR3 region has 11 residues. The CDR3 here is CASGGGGEQFF. CDR3 sequence (DNA): TGTGCCTCGGGGGGAGGTGGTGAGCAGTTCTTC.

This chain joins TRBV6-1 and TRBJ1-5; 8 nucleotides match TRBD1. CDR1 is MNHNS and CDR2 is SASEGT in the germline V gene. V lost 3 bases, J lost 7 bases, and 11 bases stayed unmatched. CDR3 length equals 16 residues. CDR3 protein: CASSDHVGQGVQPQHF. CDR3 nucleotide sequence: TGTGCCAGCAGTGACCATGTCGGACAGGGTGTCCAGCCCCAGCATTTT.

The DNA for the CDR3 is TGCGCCAGCAGCCAAGAGCCAATGGCGGGAATAGATACGCAGTATTTT. This gives the protein CASSQEPMAGIDTQYF. This chain connects TRBV4-1 to TRBJ2-3, with D tentatively TRBD2 (6 bases). CDR1 is MGHRA, CDR2 YSYEKL, per germline. The length of the CDR3 is 16 residues. V gave up 0 bases and J gave up 5 bases, with 15 bases separating them.

The rearrangement joins TRBV7-9 to TRBJ2-5; maybe TRBD2 (6 bases). Trimming removed 3 bases from V and 0 bases from J, with 8 bases in between. Germline V gene sequence: CDR1 SEHNR, CDR2 FQNEAQ (reference sequence). The CDR3 totals 14 residues. The CDR3 sequence is CASSFTGDQETQYF. Written as DNA, the CDR3 is TGTGCCAGCAGCTTCACGGGGGACCAAGAGACCCAGTACTTC. Combining the CDR3 with reference TRBV7-9 and TRBJ2-5 gives the whole variable domain DTGVSQNPRHKITKRGQNVTFRCDPISEHNRLYWYRQTLGQGPEFLTYFQNEAQLEKSRLLSDRFSAERPKGSFSTLEIQRTEQGDSAMYLCASSFTGDQETQYFGPGTRLLVL.

J is TRBJ1-2 and V is TRBV14; tentatively, D is TRBD1 (5 bases). The CDR3 has 15 residues. Trimming took 2 bases from V and 3 from J, leaving 13 bases between them. Germline CDR1 and CDR2: SGHDN and FVKESK. The CDR3 DNA is TGTGCCAGCAGCCAATTACCAGGGAGGGACTATGGCTACACCTTC. Translating it yields CASSQLPGRDYGYTF.

The chain recombines TRBV9 with TRBJ2-5; the match to TRBD2 covers 9 bases. The ends lost 0 bases at V and 3 bases at J; junction bases unmatched: 6. The CDR3 extends over 16 amino acids. Germline values: CDR1 SGDLS, CDR2 YYNGEE. As DNA, the CDR3 is TGTGCCAGCAGCGTAGGGGCACTAGCGGGCAAAGAGACCCAGTACTTC. Translated, it gives CASSVGALAGKETQYF.

V usage is TRBV6-6 and J usage is TRBJ2-7; perhaps TRBD2 as D (5 bases). The CDR3 is 15 amino acids. V was shortened by 2 bases and J by 4 bases, with 15 bases between the two germline ends. The germline gives CDR1 MNHNY, CDR2 SVGAGI (reference sequence). Here the CDR3 DNA reads TGTGCCAGCAGTTACATGGTGCGGGTCGGGTACGAGCAGTACTTC. Protein sequence: CASSYMVRVGYEQYF.

The V and J genes are TRBV7-9 and TRBJ2-1; D gene unclear. The CDR3 extends over 14 amino acids. Germline CDR1 SEHNR, CDR2 FQNEAQ (reference sequence). The ends were cut back, 5 bases at V and 5 bases at J, with 13 bases in the middle. In DNA form, the CDR3 reads TGTGCCAGCAGCCTTTCTACCCCCCACAATGAGCAGTTCTTC. Its translation: CASSLSTPHNEQFF. Using reference TRBV7-9 and TRBJ2-1 for the parts outside the CDR3, the full variable domain is DTGVSQNPRHKITKRGQNVTFRCDPISEHNRLYWYRQTLGQGPEFLTYFQNEAQLEKSRLLSDRFSAERPKGSFSTLEIQRTEQGDSAMYLCASSLSTPHNEQFFGPGTRLTVL.

V and J are TRBV6-5 and TRBJ1-1, with no clear D. This CDR3 has 13 amino acids. V was shortened by 6 bases and J by 8 bases, with 16 bases between the two germline ends. Looked up from germline, CDR1 is MNHEY and CDR2 is SVGAGI. The CDR3 coding sequence is TGTGCCAGCAGGGAGTACAGTAACCGGGAAGCTTTCTTT. It yields the protein CASREYSNREAFF.

The chain has TRBV7-2 and TRBJ2-2, with D unresolved. Trimming took 2 bases from V and 9 from J, leaving 4 bases between them. The CDR3 is 11 amino acids. CDR1 SGHTA and CDR2 FQGNSA come from the germline V gene. CDR3 in DNA: TGTGCCAGCAGCTTATCCCGGGAGCTGTTTTTT. Its translation: CASSLSRELFF. The entire variable domain, with the rest obtained from reference TRBV7-2 and TRBJ2-2, is as follows: GAGVSQSPSNKVTEKGKDVELRCDPISGHTALYWYRQSLGQGLEFLIYFQGNSAPDKSGLPSDRFSAERTGGSVSTLTIQRTQQEDSAVYLCASSLSRELFFGEGSRLTVL.

The rearrangement links TRBV15 to TRBJ1-2, with no clear D. Per the germline V gene, CDR1 is LNHNV and CDR2 is YYDKDF (reference sequence). The CDR3 sequence is 12 residues long. V was clipped by 1 base and J by 7 bases, with 7 bases between them. The CDR3 protein is CATSRVAGGYTF. The CDR3 DNA follows: TGTGCCACCAGCAGAGTGGCGGGTGGCTACACCTTC.

This clone has just one count. The V call is TRBV18, the J call TRBJ2-3, with D perhaps being TRBD1 or TRBD2 (5 bases each). Germline CDR1 is KGHSH and CDR2 is LQKENI. The CDR3 sequence is 15 residues long. Trimming removed 3 bases at V and 5 bases at J, with 15 bases between. DNA of the CDR3: TGTGCCAGCTCACCCCCGGGGCGTGGGGGAGATACGCAGTATTTT. Residues: CASSPPGRGGDTQYF.

The CDR3 DNA follows: TGTGCCAGCAGCCAAGTTGGGACTCGGAACACCGGGGAGCTGTTTTTT. Its translation is CASSQVGTRNTGELFF. The chain joins TRBV3-1 (or the pseudogene TRBV3-2) to TRBJ2-2; a weak D match, TRBD2 (6 bases). Germline CDR1 reads LGHDT; CDR2 reads YNNKEL (reference sequence). This CDR3 contains 16 residues. Trimming left V 1 base short and J 1 base short, with 10 bases between.

The rearrangement joins TRBV7-9 to TRBJ2-3; TRBD2 might be the D (5 bases). This CDR3 is built from 15 residues. Trimming removed 2 bases from V and 4 bases from J, with 13 bases in between. From germline, CDR1 is SEHNR and CDR2 FQNEAQ (reference sequence). The CDR3 is CASSLRRIGADTQYF. CDR3 in DNA: TGTGCCAGCAGCTTACGACGGATCGGGGCAGATACGCAGTATTTT. Full variable domain (outside the CDR3, taken from reference TRBV7-9 and TRBJ2-3): DTGVSQNPRHKITKRGQNVTFRCDPISEHNRLYWYRQTLGQGPEFLTYFQNEAQLEKSRLLSDRFSAERPKGSFSTLEIQRTEQGDSAMYLCASSLRRIGADTQYFGPGTRLTVL.

This clone was detected only a few times. This rearrangement joins TRBV27 to TRBJ1-5; maybe TRBD1 (6 bases). V was cut by 4 bases and J by 1 base, with 14 bases left in between. The CDR3 covers 16 residues. Germline lookup yields CDR1 MNHEY and CDR2 SMNVEV (reference sequence). The CDR3 nucleotides are TGTGCCAGCAGTTCCCAGGGGACTGGGAGCAATCAGCCCCAGCATTTT. As protein: CASSSQGTGSNQPQHF.

V is TRBV5-5 and J is TRBJ2-3, with TRBD2 matching 7 bases. The CDR3 extends over 14 amino acids. From germline, CDR1 is SGHKS and CDR2 YYEKEE (reference sequence). J lost 6 bases, V lost 4 bases, and 8 bases had no gene match. This chain's CDR3 is CASSPGLVSDTQYF. The CDR3 DNA reads as TGTGCCAGCAGCCCCGGACTAGTGTCGGATACGCAGTATTTT.

CDR3 DNA sequence: TGCGCCAGCAGCTTGTTGACTAGCGGGAATGCCGGGGAGCTGTTTTTT. As protein: CASSLLTSGNAGELFF. The genes are TRBV5-1 and TRBJ2-2; 11 positions match TRBD2. With V trimmed by 1 base and J by 6 bases, 5 bases remained unmatched. There are 16 residues in the CDR3. Germline V gene lookup returns CDR1 SGHRS and CDR2 YFSETQ. The full variable domain, completed using reference TRBV5-1 and TRBJ2-2, is KAGVTQTPRYLIKTRGQQVTLSCSPISGHRSVSWYQQTPGQGLQFLFEYFSETQRNKGNFPGRFSGRQFSNSRSEMNVSTLELGDSALYLCASSLLTSGNAGELFFGEGSRLTVL.

The rearrangement links TRBV12-3 or TRBV12-4 to TRBJ1-4; D remains ambiguous. CDR3 size: 13 residues. V lost 6 bases and J 7 bases, leaving 12 bases between the germline ends. The CDR3 sequence: CASSPPTREKLFF. CDR3 DNA sequence: TGTGCCAGCAGCCCTCCCACTCGTGAAAAACTGTTTTTT.

This chain joins TRBV9 and TRBJ1-6, with D perhaps matching TRBD1 (5 bases). The CDR3 length is 15 residues. The V gene's germline CDR1 is SGDLS and CDR2 YYNGEE. With 3 bases removed from V and 7 bases from J, the gap between germline ends came to 14 bases. Here the CDR3 reads CASSETGTANSPLHF. The CDR3 region has the DNA TGTGCCAGCAGCGAGACCGGGACGGCGAATTCACCCCTCCACTTT.

The chain employs TRBV3-1 (or the pseudogene TRBV3-2) and TRBJ2-1; D may be TRBD1 or TRBD2 (5 bases each). V was clipped by 0 bases and J by 6 bases, with 18 bases between them. CDR1 is LGHDT and CDR2 is YNNKEL in the germline V gene (reference sequence). CDR3 length equals 17 residues. CDR3 DNA sequence: TGTGCCAGCAGCCAAGATCGAGAGGGGTTGCCGGTCAATGAGCAGTTCTTC. It is translated as CASSQDREGLPVNEQFF.

V gene TRBV3-1 (or the pseudogene TRBV3-2) combines with J gene TRBJ2-3; 8 positions agree with TRBD2. With 0 bases clipped from V and 7 bases from J, the junction kept 3 bases outside the gene matches. Per the germline V gene, CDR1 is LGHDT and CDR2 is YNNKEL (reference sequence). This CDR3 comprises 14 residues. The CDR3 is CASSQDTSGYTQYF. The CDR3 DNA reads as TGTGCCAGCAGCCAAGATACTAGCGGATATACGCAGTATTTT.

The chain recombines TRBV10-3 with TRBJ2-7; D might be TRBD2 (6 bases). The length of the CDR3 is 15 residues. Per germline, CDR1 ENHRY and CDR2 SYGVKD. The V and J ends lost 2 bases and 1 base respectively, with 12 bases between them. The CDR3 protein is CAISEAGTFSYEQYF. The CDR3 coding sequence is TGTGCCATCAGTGAGGCAGGGACTTTTTCCTACGAGCAGTACTTC.

V usage is TRBV7-9 and J usage is TRBJ1-1, with a weak D call TRBD1 (5 bases). Germline V gives CDR1 SEHNR, CDR2 FQNEAQ (reference sequence). The germline V and J ends were trimmed by 3 bases and 1 base, with 6 bases remaining between them. This CDR3 region has 13 residues. The CDR3 protein is CASSFTGNTEAFF. The CDR3 DNA reads as TGTGCCAGCAGCTTCACAGGGAACACTGAAGCTTTCTTT.